The rows below give T cell receptor beta chains drawn from one sample of a study of T cells in localized non-small cell lung cancer. Some clones are missing from TCRdb's copy, which holds only in-frame ones; the method was immunoSEQ multiplex PCR. The sample records tens of thousands of clones, 90% being singletons. This specimen was peripheral blood, taken before any cancer treatment. The receptors here all came from a woman aged 35-75 years with stage I lung adenocarcinoma. Both conserved end residues are part of each CDR3. The order of the fields is clone size, V gene, J gene, CDR3 protein. Not all rows give a size; the values are once, few, many and, for expanded clones, a class.

clone_size: NA
v_call: TRBV18
j_call: TRBJ2-1
cdr3_aa: CASSQSSGRVNEQFF

clone_size: NA
v_call: TRBV5-1
j_call: TRBJ2-5
cdr3_aa: CASSRAGTEGTQYF

clone_size: NA
v_call: TRBV9
j_call: TRBJ1-2
cdr3_aa: CASSPDPGGVRGYTF

clone_size: NA
v_call: TRBV29-1
j_call: TRBJ2-5
cdr3_aa: CSVGSPGSTGVRETQYF

clone_size: NA
v_call: TRBV7-8
j_call: TRBJ1-3
cdr3_aa: CASSFSGNTIYF

clone_size: NA
v_call: TRBV7-3
j_call: TRBJ1-1
cdr3_aa: CAGSPTSGNTEAFF

clone_size: NA
v_call: TRBV9
j_call: TRBJ1-3
cdr3_aa: CASSALPEAYGKGNTIYF

clone_size: once
v_call: TRBV15
j_call: TRBJ1-1
cdr3_aa: CATSRGSTGGTEAFF

clone_size: NA
v_call: TRBV23-1
j_call: TRBJ1-2
cdr3_aa: CASSQRVHYGYTF

clone_size: NA
v_call: TRBV7-2
j_call: TRBJ2-7
cdr3_aa: CASSLEGSSYEQYF

clone_size: NA
v_call: TRBV4-1
j_call: TRBJ2-7
cdr3_aa: CASSQGKVYEQYF

clone_size: NA
v_call: TRBV4-1
j_call: TRBJ2-7
cdr3_aa: CASSPWTGAYEQYF

clone_size: NA
v_call: TRBV6-1
j_call: TRBJ2-7
cdr3_aa: CASSGANSLTYEQYF

clone_size: few
v_call: TRBV5-1
j_call: TRBJ2-1
cdr3_aa: CASSLGTLGLAYNEQFF

clone_size: NA
v_call: TRBV18
j_call: TRBJ2-7
cdr3_aa: CASSPPVASGSPIYEQYF

clone_size: once
v_call: TRBV2
j_call: TRBJ1-2
cdr3_aa: CASGTGVTGYTF

clone_size: NA
v_call: TRBV29-1
j_call: TRBJ1-2
cdr3_aa: CSVEDSNYGYTF

clone_size: once
v_call: TRBV6-4
j_call: TRBJ2-3
cdr3_aa: CASRQGAGDTQYF

clone_size: NA
v_call: TRBV6-6
j_call: TRBJ1-1
cdr3_aa: CASSYFALNTEAFF

clone_size: NA
v_call: TRBV27
j_call: TRBJ1-1
cdr3_aa: CASSLVPRTSTEAFF

clone_size: NA
v_call: TRBV7-2
j_call: TRBJ2-1
cdr3_aa: CASRVGVNEQFF

clone_size: NA
v_call: TRBV6-6
j_call: TRBJ1-1
cdr3_aa: CASKGQPNTEAFF

clone_size: once
v_call: TRBV7-9
j_call: TRBJ2-1
cdr3_aa: CASRQPGTSGKDEQFF

clone_size: NA
v_call: TRBV15
j_call: TRBJ2-2
cdr3_aa: CATSRDLTGGNTGELFF

clone_size: once
v_call: TRBV30
j_call: TRBJ2-1
cdr3_aa: CAFAGLPPPNEQFF

clone_size: NA
v_call: TRBV7-9
j_call: TRBJ2-7
cdr3_aa: CASSPEEGHYEQYF

clone_size: NA
v_call: TRBV11-1
j_call: TRBJ1-6
cdr3_aa: CASSFAGGDSPLHF

clone_size: once
v_call: TRBV2
j_call: TRBJ1-1
cdr3_aa: CASKGLHRNTEAFF

clone_size: NA
v_call: TRBV13
j_call: TRBJ2-4
cdr3_aa: CASRKREAKNIQYF

clone_size: NA
v_call: TRBV7-2
j_call: TRBJ2-2
cdr3_aa: CASRLLREVSTGELFF

clone_size: NA
v_call: TRBV14
j_call: TRBJ2-1
cdr3_aa: CASSPIAGGPLGAYNEQFF

clone_size: NA
v_call: TRBV19
j_call: TRBJ1-4
cdr3_aa: CASSPRTGRANEKLFF

clone_size: once
v_call: TRBV4-3
j_call: TRBJ2-7
cdr3_aa: CASSQSESAELYEQYF

clone_size: NA
v_call: TRBV7-2
j_call: TRBJ2-3
cdr3_aa: CSSGETDTQYF

clone_size: few
v_call: TRBV4-3
j_call: TRBJ1-4
cdr3_aa: CASSRRQGDDEKLFF

clone_size: few
v_call: TRBV4-2
j_call: TRBJ1-1
cdr3_aa: CASSQRDRATEAFF

clone_size: NA
v_call: TRBV10-3
j_call: TRBJ2-1
cdr3_aa: CAISESVSSGNNEQFF

clone_size: NA
v_call: TRBV7-2
j_call: TRBJ2-5
cdr3_aa: CASSPRTSGPQETQYF

clone_size: NA
v_call: TRBV27
j_call: TRBJ2-1
cdr3_aa: CASSLRAASSYNEQFF

clone_size: NA
v_call: TRBV18
j_call: TRBJ2-7
cdr3_aa: CASSRTGQGYEQYF

clone_size: NA
v_call: TRBV5-1
j_call: TRBJ2-7
cdr3_aa: CASSILTGWTYEQYF

clone_size: NA
v_call: TRBV7-9
j_call: TRBJ2-7
cdr3_aa: CASSSTSGGITSYEQYF

clone_size: NA
v_call: TRBV10-3
j_call: TRBJ1-5
cdr3_aa: CAISDADRGPGQPQHF

clone_size: NA
v_call: TRBV18
j_call: TRBJ2-7
cdr3_aa: CASSPPYGYLQYF

clone_size: NA
v_call: TRBV7-9
j_call: TRBJ2-1
cdr3_aa: CASSPKIRDPYNEQFF

clone_size: NA
v_call: TRBV7-2
j_call: TRBJ2-7
cdr3_aa: CASSQAGGESYEQYF